Shown below are 8 T cell receptor beta chains from a single sample sequenced in a study of identical twins. TCRdb re-analysed the 5' RACE reads in MiXCR, keeping a single row per CDR3 protein. The sample has 200,000 to 250,000 distinct CDR3 sequences, 7.5% seen once. In addition, the sample was reused for a study of yellow fever vaccine responses in identical twins.

Sample: memory (CD45RO+) T cells sorted from blood. These receptors all stem from a woman aged 18-30 years in good health.

This clonotype was detected many times. The V and J genes are TRBV11-2 and TRBJ2-1; TRBD2 matches at 11 bases. V was clipped by 4 bases and J by 3 bases; unmatched bases: 11. Germline CDR1 and CDR2: SGHAT and FQNNGV. This CDR3 is built from 18 residues. The CDR3 DNA reads TGTGCCAGCAGCTCACTAACCTTGCTAGCGGGGGGCTACAATGAGCAGTTCTTC. Amino acids: CASSSLTLLAGGYNEQFF.

The rearrangement uses TRBV15 and TRBJ1-2; D is uncertain. Trimming left V 0 bases short and J 6 bases short, with 14 bases between. The germline CDR1 and CDR2 sequences are LNHNV and YYDKDF (reference sequence). This CDR3 contains 15 residues. The CDR3 is CATSRDLGTTDGYTF. As DNA, the CDR3 is TGTGCCACCAGCAGAGATCTGGGCACTACTGATGGCTACACCTTC.

J is TRBJ2-3 and V is TRBV24-1, with 11 bases that match TRBD2. Looked up from germline, CDR1 is KGHDR and CDR2 is SFDVKD. The CDR3 has 16 amino acids. The trim removed 4 bases at V and 0 bases at J, leaving 2 bases unmatched. This chain's CDR3 is CATSDRLAGSTDTQYF. The CDR3 nucleotides read TGTGCCACCAGTGACCGACTAGCGGGAAGCACAGATACGCAGTATTTT.

This clonotype was observed a handful of times. This rearrangement joins TRBV20-1 to TRBJ2-3; the match to TRBD1 covers 8 bases. The CDR3 loop spans 16 amino acids. Germline V gene lookup returns CDR1 DFQATT and CDR2 SNEGSKA (reference sequence). V shed 5 bases, J shed 2 bases, and the junction held 12 bases outside the gene matches. The CDR3 is CSAGFWGQEDTDTQYF. In DNA form, the CDR3 reads TGCAGTGCTGGGTTTTGGGGACAGGAGGACACAGATACGCAGTATTTT.

This clonotype was picked up many times. The rearrangement uses TRBV27 and TRBJ1-5; D is perhaps TRBD1 (5 bases). V shed 0 bases and J shed 7 bases, with 10 bases lying between them. The CDR3 is 14 residues long. Germline V gene sequence: CDR1 MNHEY, CDR2 SMNVEV (reference sequence). CDR3 DNA: TGTGCCAGCAGTTTATCGGGGGGTAAACAGCCCCAGCATTTT. This gives the protein CASSLSGGKQPQHF.

V gene TRBV3-1 combines with J gene TRBJ2-2, with 11 bases lining up with TRBD1. Looked up from germline, CDR1 is LGHDT and CDR2 is YNNKEL (reference sequence). CDR3 length: 16 residues. The V and J ends lost 4 bases and 6 bases, in that order; junction bases with no gene match: 7. CDR3 bases: TGTGCCAGCAGCCTACGGACAGGGGGCTTCGCCGGGGAGCTGTTTTTT. Protein product: CASSLRTGGFAGELFF.

CDR3 residues: CASSHTSGDYNEQFF. CDR3 bases: TGTGCCAGCAGTCATACTAGCGGGGACTACAATGAGCAGTTCTTC. This chain uses TRBV7-9 with TRBJ2-1, with TRBD2 identical over 10 bases. CDR1 is SEHNR and CDR2 is FQNEAQ in the germline V gene (reference sequence). V trimming: 6 bases; J trimming: 3 bases; junction bases outside the gene matches: 5. There are 15 residues in the CDR3.

The rearrangement joins TRBV27 to TRBJ2-3, with a weak D call TRBD2 (5 bases). Germline CDR1 MNHEY, CDR2 SMNVEV (reference sequence). The V end lost 4 bases, the J end lost 2 bases, and 13 bases lay between the germline ends. The CDR3 loop spans 15 amino acids. The CDR3 DNA sequence: TGTGCCAGCAGTTCAGCCTGGACTGACACAGATACGCAGTATTTT. Protein sequence: CASSSAWTDTDTQYF.